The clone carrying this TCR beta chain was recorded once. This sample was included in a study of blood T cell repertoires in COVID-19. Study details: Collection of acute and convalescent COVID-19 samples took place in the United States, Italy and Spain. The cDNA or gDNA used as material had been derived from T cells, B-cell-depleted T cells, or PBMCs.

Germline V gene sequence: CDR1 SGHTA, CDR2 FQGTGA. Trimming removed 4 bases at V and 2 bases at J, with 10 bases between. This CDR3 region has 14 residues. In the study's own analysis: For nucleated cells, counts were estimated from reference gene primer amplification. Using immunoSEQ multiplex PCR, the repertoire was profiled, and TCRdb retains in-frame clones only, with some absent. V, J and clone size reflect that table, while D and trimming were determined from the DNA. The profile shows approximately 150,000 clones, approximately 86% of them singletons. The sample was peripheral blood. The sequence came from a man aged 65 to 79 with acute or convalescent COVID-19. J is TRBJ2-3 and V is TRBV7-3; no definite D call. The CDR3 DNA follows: TGTGCCAGCAGCTCCGGAGAATTCACAGATACGCAGTATTTT. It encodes CASSSGEFTDTQYF.